This T cell receptor (beta chain) comes out of a study of OX40 agonist ivuxolimab in advanced cancers. In the study overall: Ivuxolimab, which targeted the costimulatory receptor OX40 (CD134), was an agonistic, fully human IgG2 monoclonal antibody. In the dose-escalation cohort, around 80% of patients were male, and the mean age was 60 years with a range of about 20 to 80. Peripheral TCRbeta sequencing was intended to test whether TCR sequence diversity was altered and clonal T-cell expansion was caused by ivuxolimab. Intravenous ivuxolimab was administered to patients every 2 weeks at six dose levels: 0.01, 0.1, 0.3, 1.5, 3 and 10 mg/kg. Patients were allowed to have had prior anti-PD-1, anti-PD-L1 or anti-CTLA-4 therapy, and approximately 41% of the dose-escalation patients had previously received checkpoint inhibitors. Among the 50 to 55 dose-escalation patients, 19 had hepatocellular carcinoma, roughly 15 melanoma, 9 renal cell carcinoma and 9 head and neck cancer. The monotherapy dose-escalation portion (N ≈ 57 patients) of the phase I ivuxolimab trial is reported in the paper. Partial responses were achieved by three dose-escalation patients, of whom one had hepatocellular carcinoma and two had cutaneous melanoma.

Genomic DNA was extracted from sorted cells for sequencing of the TCRbeta CDR3 region. The immunoSEQ Assay was used for sequencing of TCRbeta CDR3 regions. TCRdb carries this immuneACCESS record with in-frame sequences only. Its versions omit some clonotypes, under half of them owing to an unresolved V gene in the studies checked, with the rest unexplained. Present in this sample are over 95,000 clones, about 91% of which were seen just once. The ten most abundant clones make up 0.3% to 0.4% of the sample. A note on this clone: The clone's antigen remains unknown. Base qualities are not provided; no much larger clone lies one nucleotide away.

On the study overall, not on this receptor specifically: In the 0.1-3.0 mg/kg groups, partial responders were among the patients with the lowest normalized peripheral clonal expansion, particularly in CD8+ T cells. At doses of 0.1 to 3.0 mg/kg, clonal expansion of both CD4+ and CD8+ T cells in blood was seen between baseline and week 6. The antigen specificity of the clonally expanded peripheral T cells was not determined. After ivuxolimab, more expanded clones were found on average in CD8+ T cells than in CD4+ T cells. Low levels of normalized T-cell clonal expansion were also seen in some patients who did not respond.

The trial excluded patients who had a history of autoimmune disease or were on systemic immunosuppression. In every dose cohort, peripheral blood was drawn for TCR sequencing at baseline, cycle 4 day 1, and cycle 7 day 1. Samples were obtained from an open-label, multicenter, first-in-human phase I dose-escalation trial of ivuxolimab. Adults with locally advanced or metastatic melanoma, renal cell, hepatocellular, or head and neck squamous cell carcinoma were enrolled in the trial. Before TCR sequencing, CD4+ T cells and CD8+ T cells were sorted from peripheral blood as separate populations. As encoded in the germline V gene, CDR1 is SNHLY while CDR2 is FYNNEI. From the cysteine through the phenylalanine, the CDR3 covers 15 amino acids. Kept here is only the CDR3 DNA, which spans 45 bases and is read in frame from base 1. V and J are trimmed by 2 bases and 6 bases, and the gene matches miss 5 bases of the junction.

The TCR comes from an adult with an advanced solid tumor such as melanoma, head and neck, liver or kidney cancer. Source: CD4+ or CD8+ T cells sorted from blood, taken in a trial of the OX40 agonist ivuxolimab. The rearranged chain carries TRBV2 and TRBJ2-5, with 11 junctional bases fitting TRBD1. The bases read TGTGCCAGCAGTGAAAGGACAGGGGGCGGGAAGACCCAGTACTTC. Its product reads: CASSERTGGGKTQYF.